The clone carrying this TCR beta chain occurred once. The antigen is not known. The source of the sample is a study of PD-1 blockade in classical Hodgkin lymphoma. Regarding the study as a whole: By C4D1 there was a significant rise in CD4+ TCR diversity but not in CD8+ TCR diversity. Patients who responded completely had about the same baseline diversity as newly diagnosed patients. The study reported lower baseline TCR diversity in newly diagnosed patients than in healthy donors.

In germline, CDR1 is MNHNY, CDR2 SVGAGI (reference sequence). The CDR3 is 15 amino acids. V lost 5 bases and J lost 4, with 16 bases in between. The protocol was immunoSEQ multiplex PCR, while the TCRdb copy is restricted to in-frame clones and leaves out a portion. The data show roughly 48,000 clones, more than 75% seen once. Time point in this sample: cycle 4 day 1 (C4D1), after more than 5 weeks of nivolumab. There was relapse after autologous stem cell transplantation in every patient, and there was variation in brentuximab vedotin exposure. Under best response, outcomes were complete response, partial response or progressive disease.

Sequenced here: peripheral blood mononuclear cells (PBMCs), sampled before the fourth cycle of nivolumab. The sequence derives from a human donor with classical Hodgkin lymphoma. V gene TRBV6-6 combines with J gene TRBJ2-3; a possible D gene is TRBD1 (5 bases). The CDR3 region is CASSTIGREADTQYF. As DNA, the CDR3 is TGTGCCAGCAGTACCATTGGCAGGGAAGCAGATACGCAGTATTTT.